This T cell receptor (beta chain) is drawn from a study of T-cell reconstitution after alpha-beta-depleted transplantation in children. Study-level findings and limits: After transplant, at about two months, alpha-beta T cells were reportedly derived from several hundred expanded graft clones.

Construction of the TCRbeta library involved unique molecular identifiers. From the PCR reads, TCRdb called clonotypes with MiXCR, one entry per CDR3 protein. The sample includes 700,000 to 950,000 distinct CDR3 sequences, about 16% seen only once; the top ten take approximately 5%. This clonotype appeared a few times. What it binds is unknown. The germline CDR1 and CDR2 sequences are DFQATT and SNEGSKA (reference sequence). There are 14 residues in the CDR3. V was pared by 3 bases and J by 13 bases, with 19 bases between. Source: PBMCs, mostly from graft donor cells, taken 360 days after TCRalphabeta/CD19-depleted stem cell transplant. This rearrangement joins TRBV20-1 to TRBJ1-6; D remains unclear. This TCR was recovered from a male patient younger than 18 who had a stem cell transplant for acute lymphoblastic leukemia, so the T cells may come from the graft donor. The CDR3 region has the DNA TGCAGTGCTAGCTCAGGACGGCTTCATCCTCCCCTCCACTTT. As protein: CSASSGRLHPPLHF.